This T cell receptor beta chain appears in the sequencing data of a study of PD-L1 blockade in urothelial cancer. On the study more broadly: Atezolizumab (1,200 mg intravenously every 3 weeks) began at some point between 2013 and 2015 for patients. Chemotherapy regimens numbering 0 to 3 had been given to patients.

Every PCR was spiked with synthetic TCR analog templates. Method: immunoSEQ multiplex PCR; TCRdb's copy keeps in-frame clones and lacks some. This sample carries tens of thousands of clones, around nine tenths of them seen once, and the ten largest clones take about 10%. Indicated time point: peripheral blood 6 weeks after treatment start. Each patient contributed between 1 and 8 total time points of blood mononuclear cells, pretreatment and during treatment. V lost 7 bases, J lost 9 bases, and 14 bases stayed unmatched. CDR3 length: 16 residues. Germline V CDR1 and CDR2: SNHLY, FYNNEI. The TCR comes from a man aged 60-69 years with urothelial cancer. This chain links TRBV2 with TRBJ1-6, with TRBD1 matching over 8 bases. The sequencing used PBMCs, collected around atezolizumab (anti-PD-L1) treatment. For the CDR3, the DNA is TGTGCCAGCATACCGACGCAGGGGGCCCCAGGTTCACCCCTCCACTTT. Translating gives CASIPTQGAPGSPLHF.